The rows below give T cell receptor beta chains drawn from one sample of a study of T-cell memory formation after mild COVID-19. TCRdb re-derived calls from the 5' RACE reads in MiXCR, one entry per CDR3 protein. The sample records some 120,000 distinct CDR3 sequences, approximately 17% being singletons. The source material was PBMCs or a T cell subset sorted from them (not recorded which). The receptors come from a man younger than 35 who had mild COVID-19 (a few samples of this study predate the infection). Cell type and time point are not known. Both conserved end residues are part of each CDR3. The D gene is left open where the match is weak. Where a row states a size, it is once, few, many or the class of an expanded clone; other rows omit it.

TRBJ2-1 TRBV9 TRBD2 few CASSSRTSGAYNEQFF TGTGCCAGCAGCTCGCGGACTAGCGGGGCCTACAATGAGCAGTTCTTC
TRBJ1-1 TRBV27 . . CASSLKLGTEAFF TGTGCCAGCAGTTTAAAGCTCGGCACTGAAGCTTTCTTT
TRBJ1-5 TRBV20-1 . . CSASGRTSNQPQHF TGCAGTGCTAGTGGACGGACTAGCAATCAGCCCCAGCATTTT
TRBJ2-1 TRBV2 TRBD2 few CASSVGLSSYNEQFF TGTGCCAGCAGTGTGGGACTATCCTCCTACAATGAGCAGTTCTTC
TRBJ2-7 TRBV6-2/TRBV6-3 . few CASSWRGGLNEQYF TGTGCCAGCAGTTGGAGGGGGGGCCTGAACGAGCAGTACTTC
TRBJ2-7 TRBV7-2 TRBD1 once CASTTGGIYEQYF TGTGCCAGCACCACAGGGGGCATCTACGAGCAGTACTTC
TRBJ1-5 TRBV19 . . CASSLNNQPQHF TGTGCCAGTAGCCTAAATAATCAGCCCCAGCATTTT
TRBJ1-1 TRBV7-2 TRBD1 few CASRTGWITEAFF TGTGCCAGCAGGACAGGGTGGATCACTGAAGCTTTCTTT
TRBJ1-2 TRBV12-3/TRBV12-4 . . CASSFYVGADDGYTF TGTGCCAGCAGTTTCTATGTTGGGGCAGACGATGGCTACACCTTC
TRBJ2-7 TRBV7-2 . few CASSFFGESSYEQYF TGTGCCAGCAGCTTCTTCGGGGAAAGCTCCTACGAGCAGTACTTC
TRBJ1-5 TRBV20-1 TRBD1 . CSARETGDRQPQHF TGCAGTGCTAGAGAGACAGGGGATAGGCAGCCCCAGCATTTT
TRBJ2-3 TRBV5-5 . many CASSLVSGSADTQYF TGTGCCAGCAGCTTGGTCAGCGGGTCCGCAGATACGCAGTATTTT
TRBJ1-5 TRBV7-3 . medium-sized CASSLDLGQPQHF TGTGCCAGCAGCTTAGATTTGGGTCAGCCCCAGCATTTT
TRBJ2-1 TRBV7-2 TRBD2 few CASSLGTSGGPSEEQFF TGTGCCAGCAGCTTAGGGACTAGCGGGGGCCCGAGCGAGGAGCAGTTCTTC
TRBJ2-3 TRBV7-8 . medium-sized CASSWAQQDTQYF TGTGCCAGCAGCTGGGCTCAACAAGATACGCAGTATTTT
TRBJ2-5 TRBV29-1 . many CSATGGQGWETQYF TGCAGCGCCACGGGAGGACAGGGATGGGAGACCCAGTACTTC
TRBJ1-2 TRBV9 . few CASSLRGSRDYGYTF TGTGCCAGCAGCCTTCGAGGGTCTCGGGACTATGGCTACACCTTC
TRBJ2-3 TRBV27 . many CASSFRLRESGTDTQYF TGTGCCAGCAGCTTCCGCCTCCGAGAGTCGGGCACAGATACGCAGTATTTT
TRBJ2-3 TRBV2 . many CASRRPGPDTQYF TGTGCCAGCAGACGGCCGGGGCCAGATACGCAGTATTTT
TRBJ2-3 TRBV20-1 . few CSSHGGPGDTQYF TGCAGTTCACATGGGGGGCCTGGAGATACGCAGTATTTT
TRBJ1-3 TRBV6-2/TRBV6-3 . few CASSYSGLRSSGNTIYF TGTGCCAGCAGTTATTCGGGACTTCGGAGCTCTGGAAACACCATATATTTT
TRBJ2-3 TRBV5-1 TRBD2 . CASSSVAGSTDTQYF TGCGCCAGCAGCTCAGTAGCGGGGAGCACAGATACGCAGTATTTT
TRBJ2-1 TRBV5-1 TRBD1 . CASSLGDRANEQFF TGCGCCAGCAGCCTGGGGGACAGGGCAAATGAGCAGTTCTTC
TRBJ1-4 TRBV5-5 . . CASSTTIVTNEKLFF TGTGCCAGCAGCACCACAATCGTCACTAATGAAAAACTGTTTTTT
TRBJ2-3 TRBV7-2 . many CASSYLGGDTQYF TGTGCCAGCAGCTACCTAGGAGGGGATACGCAGTATTTT
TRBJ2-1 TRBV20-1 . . CSAEKVGDPYNEQFF TGCAGTGCGGAGAAGGTTGGGGACCCCTACAATGAGCAGTTCTTC
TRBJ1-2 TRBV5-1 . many CASSLGGRLYGYTF TGCGCCAGCAGCTTGGGAGGCAGACTCTATGGCTACACCTTC
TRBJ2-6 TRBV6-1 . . CASSEKYSGANVLTF TGTGCCAGCAGTGAGAAATACTCTGGGGCCAACGTCCTGACTTTC
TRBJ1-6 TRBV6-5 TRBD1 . CASSSGQVYNSPLHF TGTGCCAGCAGTTCCGGACAGGTTTATAATTCACCCCTCCACTTT
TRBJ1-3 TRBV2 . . CASSESRAGNTIYF TGTGCCAGCAGTGAGAGCAGGGCTGGAAACACCATATATTTT
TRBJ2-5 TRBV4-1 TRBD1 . CASSLGQGGETQYF TGCGCCAGCAGCCTGGGACAGGGCGGAGAGACCCAGTACTTC
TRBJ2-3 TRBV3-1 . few CASSQGSGYTDTQYF TGTGCCAGCAGCCAAGGGTCGGGGTACACAGATACGCAGTATTTT
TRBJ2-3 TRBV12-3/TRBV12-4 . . CASRIQGLDTQYF TGTGCCAGCAGAATCCAGGGACTCGATACGCAGTATTTT
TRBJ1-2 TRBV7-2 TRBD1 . CASSEDRGRVYGYTF TGTGCCAGCAGCGAGGACAGGGGGCGCGTCTATGGCTACACCTTC
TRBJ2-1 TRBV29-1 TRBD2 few CSVGTSGLPTYNEQFF TGCAGCGTTGGTACTAGCGGTTTACCCACCTACAATGAGCAGTTCTTC
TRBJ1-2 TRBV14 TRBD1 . CASSQARQGGGYTF TGTGCCAGCAGCCAAGCCCGACAGGGCGGAGGCTACACCTTC
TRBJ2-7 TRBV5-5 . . CASSFFGKSYEQYF TGTGCCAGCAGCTTTTTCGGCAAGTCCTACGAGCAGTACTTC
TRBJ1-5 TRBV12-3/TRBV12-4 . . CASSPSVGNQPQHF TGTGCCAGCAGCCCCTCGGTTGGCAATCAGCCCCAGCATTTT
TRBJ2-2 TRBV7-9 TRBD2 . CASSLAGSGVRTGELFF TGTGCCAGCAGCTTAGCGGGCAGCGGGGTCAGGACCGGGGAGCTGTTTTTT
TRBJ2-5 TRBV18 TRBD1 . CASSPLGTGGLETQYF TGTGCCAGCTCACCACTTGGGACAGGGGGCTTGGAGACCCAGTACTTC
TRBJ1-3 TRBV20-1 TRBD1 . CSASEGANSGNTIYF TGCAGTGCTAGTGAGGGGGCGAACTCTGGAAACACCATATATTTT
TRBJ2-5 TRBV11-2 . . CASSYNRVQETQYF TGTGCCAGCAGCTACAACAGGGTCCAAGAGACCCAGTACTTC
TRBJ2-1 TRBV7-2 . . CASSRIQGSNEQFF TGTGCCAGCAGCCGCATTCAGGGTTCCAATGAGCAGTTCTTC
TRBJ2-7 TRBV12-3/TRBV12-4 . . CASSPDYDSYEQYF TGTGCCAGCAGCCCGGACTACGACTCCTACGAGCAGTACTTC